This record looks at one T cell receptor beta chain sequence and its context. Its antigen is not known. This specimen comes from a study of early T cells in non-severe SARS-CoV-2 infection. About the study: Sequencing of unsorted whole blood was done on bulk RNA, leaving chains unpaired. Overall study findings and caveats: Missing private and CD4 specificities, VDJdb matching favored anti-spike CD8 responses.

Each cDNA molecule carried a unique molecular identifier. MiXCR, applied by TCRdb to the 5' RACE reads, yields one record per CDR3 protein. The sample lists tens of thousands of distinct CDR3 sequences, roughly 12% seen once, with about 5% in the top ten. The specimen was whole blood. This TCR derives from an adult who was a healthcare worker with PCR-confirmed SARS-CoV-2 infection or an uninfected control (not recorded which).

Here the CDR3 reads CSARDLPRGTGELFF. In DNA form, the CDR3 reads TGCAGTGCTAGAGACCTCCCCCGGGGGACCGGGGAGCTGTTTTTT. The chain combines TRBV20-1 with TRBJ2-2; D is perhaps TRBD2 (6 bases). The germline gives CDR1 DFQATT, CDR2 SNEGSKA (reference sequence). This CDR3 is 15 amino acids long. Trimming stripped 0 bases from V and 5 bases from J, with 13 bases between.